The present TCR beta chain was sequenced within a study of T cell changes during pregnancy in multiple sclerosis. CDR1 MNHNS and CDR2 SASEGT come from the germline V gene. The CDR3 is made up of 12 amino acids. The method was immunoSEQ multiplex PCR; TCRdb's version includes in-frame clones alone and lacks a portion of them. The data hold roughly 42,000 clones, with about 88% observed a single time. As regards this clone: The junction shows a germline mismatch at one end, possibly a read error.

The genes are TRBV6-1 and TRBJ2-7; a weak D match, TRBD2 (6 bases). The TCR comes from a female donor with multiple sclerosis, enrolled in a pregnancy study. Source: CD4+ T cells from peripheral blood mononuclear cells, taken in the first trimester of pregnancy. In nucleotides, the CDR3 is TGTGCCAGCAGCGAAGGGTTCGGGGGGCAGTACTTC. Its protein is CASSEGFGGQYF.